The 15 T cell receptor beta chains below all came from one sample that was sequenced in a study of T cell responses to AZD1222 COVID-19 vaccine. Produced via immunoSEQ multiplex PCR; TCRdb's table is partial and in-frame only. The sample consists of about 78,000 clones, roughly 87% of them appearing once. The sequencing here drew on peripheral blood, taken on day 0 of AZD1222 vaccination. These TCRs come from an adult in good health.

The gene calls are TRBV7-9 and TRBJ2-3; perhaps TRBD2 as D (6 bases). CDR3 length: 17 amino acids. The V gene lost 4 bases and the J gene lost 1 base, with 18 bases spanning the gap. The germline gives CDR1 SEHNR, CDR2 FQNEAQ (reference sequence). In nucleotides, the CDR3 is TGTGCCAGCAGCTCCCGGGAGACTAGTGTACGCACAGATACGCAGTATTTT. Its protein is CASSSRETSVRTDTQYF.

The chain carries TRBV7-9 and TRBJ1-1; weak D call: TRBD1 (6 bases). Germline CDR1 and CDR2: SEHNR and FQNEAQ (reference sequence). The ends were cut back, 6 bases at V and 6 bases at J, with 11 bases in the middle. There are 12 residues in the CDR3. The CDR3: CASRRQAPEAFF. CDR3 coding DNA: TGTGCCAGCAGAAGACAGGCGCCTGAAGCTTTCTTT.

This clone was observed a handful of times. This chain uses TRBV9 with TRBJ2-5, with D perhaps matching TRBD1 (6 bases). The CDR3 contains 15 residues. Germline assignment: CDR1 SGDLS and CDR2 YYNGEE. V shed 0 bases and J shed 4 bases, with 13 bases lying between them. The CDR3 DNA follows: TGTGCCAGCAGCGTAGAGAGGGGGATAGGAGAGACCCAGTACTTC. Its translation is CASSVERGIGETQYF.

The chain combines TRBV2 with TRBJ1-6; TRBD1 is a possible D gene (5 bases). V lost 7 bases, J lost 9 bases, and 13 bases lay in between. Per the germline V gene, CDR1 is SNHLY and CDR2 is FYNNEI. The CDR3 length is 13 residues. The CDR3 DNA sequence: TGTGCCAGCACCCCGGGGGTGCGTTCACCCCTCCACTTT. Its protein product is CASTPGVRSPLHF.

As to this clone: With a much larger clone just one base away, this may be a read error. The chain is built from TRBV7-6 and TRBJ1-1; D is ambiguous. The CDR3 covers 13 residues. V lost 3 bases, J lost 1 base, and 6 bases lay in between. Per the germline V gene, CDR1 is SGHVS and CDR2 is FNYEAQ. DNA of the CDR3: TGTGCCAGCAGCTTTTCAGCGAACACTGAAGCTTTCTTT. Its translation is CASSFSANTEAFF. Filled out from reference TRBV7-6 and TRBJ1-1, the complete variable domain reads GAGVSQSPRYKVTKRGQDVALRCDPISGHVSLYWYRQALGQGPEFLTYFNYEAQQDKSGLPNDRFSAERPEGSISTLTIQRTEQRDSAMYRCASSFSANTEAFFGQGTRLTVV.

This clone was found a few times. The gene calls are TRBV27 and TRBJ1-2; tentative D call: TRBD1 (6 bases). Germline lookup yields CDR1 MNHEY and CDR2 SMNVEV (reference sequence). V lost 5 bases and J lost 3, with 16 bases in between. This CDR3 region has 15 residues. CDR3 loop: CASSDTGSGHYGYTF. The CDR3 bases are TGTGCCAGCAGTGATACAGGGTCGGGACACTATGGCTACACCTTC.

The rearrangement uses TRBV4-1 and TRBJ2-1, with D unresolved. The CDR3 covers 15 residues. Trimming took off 1 base at V and 5 bases at J, with 12 bases between the two ends. Germline loops: CDR1 MGHRA, CDR2 YSYEKL. CDR3 loop: CASSQVPYLDNEQFF. The CDR3 DNA reads TGCGCCAGCAGCCAAGTCCCATATCTAGACAATGAGCAGTTCTTC.

The J gene is TRBJ2-1, the V gene TRBV5-1, with 9 bases matching TRBD1. V gave up 2 bases and J gave up 1 base; unmatched junction bases: 16. This CDR3 spans 20 amino acids. Germline lookup yields CDR1 SGHRS and CDR2 YFSETQ. The CDR3 sequence is CASSLPNNSGDRESYNEQFF. CDR3 bases: TGCGCCAGCAGCTTACCCAACAACTCCGGGGACAGGGAGTCCTACAATGAGCAGTTCTTC.

The genes are TRBV18 and TRBJ1-1, with D perhaps matching TRBD1 (5 bases). The CDR3 length is 14 residues. Germline CDR1 and CDR2: KGHSH and LQKENI. Trimming removed 0 bases from V and 4 bases from J, with 9 bases in between. The CDR3 DNA sequence: TGTGCCAGCTCACCACCCGGGGGGATCACTGAAGCTTTCTTT. Encoded protein: CASSPPGGITEAFF. Full variable domain (rest looked up from reference TRBV18 and TRBJ1-1): NAGVMQNPRHLVRRRGQEARLRCSPMKGHSHVYWYRQLPEEGLKFMVYLQKENIIDESGMPKERFSAEFPKEGPSILRIQQVVRGDSAAYFCASSPPGGITEAFFGQGTRLTVV.

V and J are TRBV19 and TRBJ1-2; 9 bases align to TRBD1. This CDR3 is built from 14 residues. The junction had 10 bases not matched to a gene; V was cut back by 7 bases and J by 7 bases. Germline CDR1 LNHDA, CDR2 SQIVND (reference sequence). CDR3 nucleotides: TGTGCCAGTAATCCGTCACAGGGGGCGTTTGGCTACACCTTC. This sequence encodes CASNPSQGAFGYTF.

The chain has TRBV7-9 and TRBJ1-2, with D possibly matching TRBD1 (5 bases). Trimming took 3 bases from V and 4 from J, leaving 12 bases between them. Germline CDR1 and CDR2: SEHNR and FQNEAQ (reference sequence). This CDR3 is 14 amino acids long. CDR3 nucleotide sequence: TGTGCCAGCAGCTTGGGGGTAGGGACCTATGGCTACACCTTC. Protein sequence: CASSLGVGTYGYTF.

CDR3 DNA sequence: TGTGCCAGCAGCAGGTCCGGGGACAGGGGACAGGAGCAGTACTTC. Its translation: CASSRSGDRGQEQYF. This chain connects TRBV7-9 to TRBJ2-7; 10 bases are a match to TRBD1. The CDR3 sequence is 15 residues long. Trimming took 5 bases from V and 7 from J; bases not matched to a gene: 11. The germline V gene encodes CDR1 SEHNR and CDR2 FQNEAQ (reference sequence). The full variable domain, with the rest looked up from reference TRBV7-9 and TRBJ2-7, is DTGVSQNPRHKITKRGQNVTFRCDPISEHNRLYWYRQTLGQGPEFLTYFQNEAQLEKSRLLSDRFSAERPKGSFSTLEIQRTEQGDSAMYLCASSRSGDRGQEQYFGPGTRLTVT.

This chain uses TRBV15 with TRBJ1-2, with D possibly being TRBD1 (5 bases). The length of the CDR3 is 16 residues. Germline CDR1 LNHNV, CDR2 YYDKDF (reference sequence). The germline V and J ends were trimmed by 0 bases and 4 bases, with 15 bases remaining between them. The CDR3 DNA reads TGTGCCACCAGCAGAGATTTGGGGGGGACCGGCTATGGCTACACCTTC. It translates to CATSRDLGGTGYGYTF.

J is TRBJ2-2 and V is TRBV24-1, with D tentatively TRBD1 (8 bases). Germline CDR1 KGHDR, CDR2 SFDVKD. Trimming pared 4 bases from V and 3 bases from J, leaving 14 bases between. The CDR3 length is 16 residues. The CDR3 is CATSDPTGGDTGELFF. DNA for the CDR3: TGTGCCACCAGTGACCCTACAGGGGGGGACACCGGGGAGCTGTTTTTT.

This chain joins TRBV5-6 and TRBJ2-1; 10 bases agree with TRBD2. Looked up from germline, CDR1 is SGHDT and CDR2 is YYEEEE. The V and J ends lost 1 base and 4 bases, in that order; junction bases with no gene match: 2. The CDR3 covers 15 residues. The CDR3 DNA follows: TGTGCCAGCAGCTTGACTAGCGGGGTTTACAATGAGCAGTTCTTC. It yields the protein CASSLTSGVYNEQFF.